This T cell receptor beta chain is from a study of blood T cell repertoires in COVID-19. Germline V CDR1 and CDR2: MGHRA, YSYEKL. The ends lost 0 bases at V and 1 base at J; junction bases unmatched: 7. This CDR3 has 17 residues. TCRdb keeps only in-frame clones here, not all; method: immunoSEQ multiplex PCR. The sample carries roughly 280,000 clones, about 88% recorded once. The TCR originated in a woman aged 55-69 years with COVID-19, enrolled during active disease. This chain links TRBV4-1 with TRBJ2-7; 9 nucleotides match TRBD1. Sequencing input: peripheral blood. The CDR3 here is CASSQDPRQGVSYEQYF. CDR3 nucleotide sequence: TGCGCCAGCAGCCAAGATCCCCGACAGGGGGTTTCCTACGAGCAGTACTTC.